Detailed here is one T cell receptor (beta chain). TCRdb's copy holds only in-frame clones and misses some; the assay was immunoSEQ multiplex PCR. Seen here are approximately 760,000 clones, 70% to 90% observed once, and the top ten hold under 0.012%. The data derive from a study of shared T cell receptors in the human thymus. The CDR3 consists of 12 residues. Germline assignment: CDR1 WSHSY and CDR2 SAAADI. Germline trimming cut 7 bases from V and 3 bases from J; bases unmatched to any gene: 2. The sample also formed part of further work on human thymus T cells. That work adds: All donors were healthy Finnish infants who were undergoing corrective surgery to treat congenital heart defects. Related research examined unrelated individuals and reported that their thymic repertoires overlapped highly.

The J gene is TRBJ1-2, the V gene TRBV10-2; 7 bases are shared with TRBD1. Sequencing was performed on thymocytes. This sequence originates from a girl under three years old with a congenital heart defect. DNA for the CDR3: TGCGCCAGCACGGGGACAGACTATGGCTACACCTTC. Its translation: CASTGTDYGYTF.